This TCR beta chain derives from a study of Ad26.COV2.S vaccination and SARS-CoV-2 variants. Overall study findings and caveats: An underestimation of total T cell responses may have resulted from the TCR breadth and depth analyses.

The CDR3 covers 20 residues. Germline V gene sequence: CDR1 KGHSH, CDR2 LQKENI. The ends lost 6 bases at V and 0 bases at J; junction bases unmatched: 16. Documented treatment: 15 to 20 received Ad26.COV2.S at low or high dose, single or two shots; 5 received placebo; per-sample allocation not given. Sampling took place 63 days after the first vaccine or placebo injection. As to this clone: What it recognizes is unknown.

This table comes from immunoSEQ multiplex PCR, and its TCRdb copy is limited to in-frame clones, with some not included. The sample lists about 350,000 clones, 86% seen once, with roughly 10% in the top ten. Source: peripheral blood, taken in a trial of Ad26.COV2.S vaccine versus placebo. This receptor was taken from a person between 18 and 59 years old who received the Ad26.COV2.S COVID-19 vaccine or a placebo. The V gene is TRBV18, the J gene TRBJ1-4; the match to TRBD1 covers 10 bases. The CDR3: CASSPTPGTGAFATNEKLFF. DNA of the CDR3: TGTGCCAGCTCGCCTACCCCCGGGACAGGGGCCTTTGCAACTAATGAAAAACTGTTTTTT.